The clone carrying this T cell receptor beta chain has just a few counts. The antigen remains unidentified. The sample belongs to a study of cytomegalovirus exposure and HLA in healthy donors. Across the study: From HLA-typed donors, an early data release held some 80 million unique TCRs.

Vbeta (60) and Jbeta (13) primers were used in the PCR. The data were produced by immunoSEQ multiplex PCR, yet TCRdb's version contains in-frame clones alone and is incomplete. Of around 130,000 clones in the sample, roughly four fifths were seen once. Study conclusions and caveats: Analyses of presence/absence relied on an assumption of roughly uniform sequencing depth across donors. In a later analysis, at a false discovery rate of 0.05, 16,951 TCR beta sequences were associated with HLA alleles.

Germline CDR1 and CDR2: LGHNA and YNFKEQ. Unmatched junction bases numbered 14, after V lost 2 bases and J lost 4 bases. The length of the CDR3 is 19 residues. This TCR was sampled from a woman aged 50 to 65 in good health and CMV-seronegative. This chain links TRBV4-2 with TRBJ1-4; TRBD1 agrees at 9 bases. The source material was PBMCs. This CDR3 is CASSQRPGTGNRDNEKLFF. DNA of the CDR3: TGTGCCAGCAGCCAACGTCCCGGGACAGGGAATCGGGATAATGAAAAACTGTTTTTT.